This T cell receptor beta chain was recovered during a study of blood T cells in healthy people across ages (dated by TCRdb to about 2015). Study-wide context: In model experiments, roughly one uniquely barcoded TCR beta cDNA molecule per two T cells was captured by template switching. To track age-related changes in TCR beta repertoire diversity, the study relied on deep sequencing normalized with unique cDNA molecular identifiers. The donors were divided into four age groups: young (average about 16 years), middle-aged (approximately 39), aged (approximately 62) and long-lived (around 80). The study analyzed two additional independent replicas of 1 million unique cDNA reads from the same blood draw for two donors, one aged 18 to 30 and one aged 80 or older. What the research found in general, with its limitations: Observed TCR beta diversity per million T cells fell roughly linearly with age, and a significant reduction was already apparent by age roughly 41. The CMV infection status of donors was not known, potentially confounding age-related changes in expanded clonotypes. Compared with the aged group, the long-lived group had more naive CD4+ T cells, fewer expanded clones and increased TCR diversity, a pattern suggesting age selection. Total diversity estimates from one million sequenced T cells were considered lower bounds and underestimates. A strong correlation was found between observed TCR beta diversity and the percentage of naive T cells measured by flow cytometry. Since profiling was done on bulk unsorted PBMCs, naive and antigen-experienced compartments could not be conclusively compared.

To prepare the library, 5' RACE was applied. Sequencing used an Illumina HiSeq 2500. A second PCR of about 6 to 12 cycles was run with a J-beta primer mix and a sample-barcoded 5' primer. A template-switch 5' adaptor carrying 12 random nucleotides introduced a unique molecular identifier onto each TCR beta cDNA molecule. At least 2.5 million CDR3-containing paired-end reads were obtained from each sample. The Mint cDNA synthesis kit, primed by a TRBC-specific oligonucleotide, was used to synthesize first-strand cDNA from all RNA. All cDNA was treated with uracil-DNA glycosylase and then went through a first 18-cycle PCR with the universal primers M1SS and BC2_uni_R. As for the authors' bioinformatics: Normalization of each sample was performed by random selection of 1 million high-quality reads, each carrying a distinct molecular identifier. Instead of being binned into consensus sequences, reads that shared molecular identifiers were thrown out. MiTCR, run with a Q25 quality threshold and the strictest error-elimination algorithm, handled CDR3 identification, clonotype clustering and error correction. A nonparametric unseen species model with Euler transformation was used to estimate lower-bound total TCR beta diversity. TCRdb reran the public reads through fastp at Q25 and MiXCR, keeping productive beta chains. CDR3 protein duplicates are merged, each entry listing the most common genes and DNA. Clone size and V and J calls follow TCRdb, not the original study. Recorded for this sample are roughly 560,000 distinct CDR3 sequences; around 24% of them occurred a single time. The ten biggest clones cover approximately 8.7% of the sample.

The donors were some 39 Caucasian individuals from Russia, aged about 6 to 100 years, who were systemically healthy. Around 9.8 milliliters of peripheral blood were collected from each donor into EDTA-treated Vacutainer tubes. Ficoll-Paque density-gradient centrifugation was used to isolate PBMCs, with at least 7 million obtained per sample. Trizol reagent was used to extract total RNA from PBMCs, with at least 5 micrograms per sample. Naive CD45RAhigh/CD27high T cell percentages were measured by flow cytometry on a PBMC aliquot from every donor. The CDR3, from cysteine to phenylalanine, totals 16 residues. The only DNA kept is the CDR3, 48 bases in frame from the first base. The V and J ends are trimmed by 6 bases and 0 bases, leaving 12 bases between them. The germline V gene gives CDR1 as MNHEY and CDR2 as SVGEGT. This clonotype has more than one count but fewer than ten. The specificity of this receptor is unknown. No base-level quality is on record; no much larger clone is a single base apart.

This sample also appeared in a second study, on T cells of mothers and their children. That second report states: The donors were nine systemically healthy Caucasian individuals, made up of three mothers and their six children. cDNA synthesis used all of the extracted RNA, with roughly 1.6 ug of RNA in each 15 ul reaction. In the second PCR, the M1S primer introduced both the sample barcodes and 2-4 random nucleotides. More than 8 million TCR beta CDR3 reads were obtained from each mother, and millions of reads were obtained from each child. Thymic selection similarly shapes TCR recombination output in related and unrelated pairs, with minor effect from inherited differences. Normalized repertoire overlap in related mother-child pairs was always slightly higher than in unrelated mother-child pairs, but the difference was never significant. No persistent microchimeric T cell clones were detected, at a sensitivity of about 100 clones per million clonotypes. In the study, deep NGS was used to compare the TCR beta repertoires of mothers and children, and features distinguishing related mother-child pairs from unrelated individuals were sought. Mothers averaged about 40 +/- 4 years of age and children averaged around 10 +/- 4 years. After adapters were ligated using NEBNext reagents, the libraries underwent 100+100 nt paired-end sequencing on an Illumina HiSeq 2000. To avoid cross-contamination, the mother libraries and the child libraries were prepared a month apart and sequenced in separate runs. Each donor had between roughly 450,000 and 2,100,000 distinct TCR beta clonotypes identified. Naive TCR beta clonotypes were estimated from low-frequency clonotypes matched to each donor's FACS-determined naive share, without sorting.

This sequence originates from a boy under 18 in good health. The chain employs TRBV6-2 or TRBV6-3 and TRBJ2-6; the D gene is unclear. Sequencing was done on a sample of blood. The CDR3 here reads CASRPPLSSGANVLTF. The sequenced DNA: TGTGCCAGCAGGCCGCCTCTTAGCTCTGGGGCCAACGTCCTGACTTTC.